The clone carrying this T cell receptor beta chain was counted ten times or more. Pregnant or lactating patients were excluded, as were those with uncontrolled infection or other autoimmune disease. Each diagnosis was grounded in clinical symptoms, serum thyroxine and TRAb, thyroid ultrasound, and orbital computed tomography. The entry originates in a study of T cells in Graves' hyperthyroidism and ophthalmopathy. TCR beta CDR3 regions were amplified from RNA. Using the HTBI primer set, a first-round RT-PCR was run on the TCR CDR3. TCRdb recomputed calls from the multiplex PCR reads with MiXCR, one row per CDR3 protein. The data show a few hundred thousand distinct CDR3 sequences, approximately 15% seen once. The CDR3 is 15 residues long. Germline values: CDR1 SGHTA, CDR2 FQGNSA. Trimming removed 5 bases at V and 4 bases at J, with 18 bases between.

The sequenced sample consisted of blood. The chain has TRBV7-2 and TRBJ2-7, with D possibly called TRBD1 or TRBD2 (7 bases each). This receptor was taken from a woman aged 18-29 years with Graves' hyperthyroidism that later progressed to Graves' ophthalmopathy. The CDR3 nucleotides are TGTGCCAGCAGCCCCTACAGCAGGGGGGGGTACGAGCAGTACTTC. This sequence encodes CASSPYSRGGYEQYF.